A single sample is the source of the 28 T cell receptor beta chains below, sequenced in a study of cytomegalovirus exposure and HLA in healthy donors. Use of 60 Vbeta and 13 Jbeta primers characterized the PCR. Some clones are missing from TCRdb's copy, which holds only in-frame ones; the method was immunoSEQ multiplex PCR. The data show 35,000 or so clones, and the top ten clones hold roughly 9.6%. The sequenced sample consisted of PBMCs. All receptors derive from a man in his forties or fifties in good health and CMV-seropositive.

The DNA of the CDR3 is TGTGCCAGCAAGGTAGCGGGATGGGGTGGTGAGCAGTTCTTC. Amino acid sequence: CASKVAGWGGEQFF. The rearrangement uses TRBV2 and TRBJ2-1; 8 nucleotides align to TRBD2. Per the germline V gene, CDR1 is SNHLY and CDR2 is FYNNEI. The CDR3 is 14 amino acids. The V and J ends lost 7 bases and 9 bases, in that order; junction bases with no gene match: 11.

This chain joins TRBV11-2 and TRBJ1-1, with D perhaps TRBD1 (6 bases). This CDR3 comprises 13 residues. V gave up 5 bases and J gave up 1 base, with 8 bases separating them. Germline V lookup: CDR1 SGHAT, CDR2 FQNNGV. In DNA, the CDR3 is TGTGCCAGCAGCCGGACAGAGAACACTGAAGCTTTCTTT. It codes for CASSRTENTEAFF.

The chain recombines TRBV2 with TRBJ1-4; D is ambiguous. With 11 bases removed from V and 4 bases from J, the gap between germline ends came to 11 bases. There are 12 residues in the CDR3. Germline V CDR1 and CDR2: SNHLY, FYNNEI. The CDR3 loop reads CALTGFNEKLFF. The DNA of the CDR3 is TGTGCCCTCACCGGGTTTAATGAAAAACTGTTTTTT. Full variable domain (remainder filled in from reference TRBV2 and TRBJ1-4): EPEVTQTPSHQVTQMGQEVILRCVPISNHLYFYWYRQILGQKVEFLVSFYNNEISEKSEIFDDQFSVERPDGSNFTLKIRSTKLEDSAMYFCALTGFNEKLFFGSGTQLSVL.

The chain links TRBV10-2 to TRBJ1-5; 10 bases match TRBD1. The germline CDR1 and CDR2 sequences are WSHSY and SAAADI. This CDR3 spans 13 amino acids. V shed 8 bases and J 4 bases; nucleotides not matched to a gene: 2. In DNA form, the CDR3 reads TGCGCCAGCCGACAGGGGGCGAATCAGCCCCAGCATTTT. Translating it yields CASRQGANQPQHF.

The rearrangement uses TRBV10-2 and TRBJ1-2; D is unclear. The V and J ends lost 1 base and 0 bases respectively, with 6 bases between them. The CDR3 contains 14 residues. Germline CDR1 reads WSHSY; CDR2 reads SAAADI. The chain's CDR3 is CASSEFGANYGYTF. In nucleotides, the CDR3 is TGCGCCAGCAGTGAGTTTGGAGCTAACTATGGCTACACCTTC.

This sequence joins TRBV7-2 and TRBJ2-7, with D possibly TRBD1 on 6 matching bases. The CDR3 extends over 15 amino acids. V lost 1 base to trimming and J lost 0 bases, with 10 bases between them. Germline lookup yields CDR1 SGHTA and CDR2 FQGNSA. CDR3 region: CASSLGQAASYEQYF. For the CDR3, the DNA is TGTGCCAGCAGCTTAGGACAGGCCGCCTCCTACGAGCAGTACTTC. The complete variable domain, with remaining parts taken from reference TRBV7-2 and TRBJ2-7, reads GAGVSQSPSNKVTEKGKDVELRCDPISGHTALYWYRQSLGQGLEFLIYFQGNSAPDKSGLPSDRFSAERTGGSVSTLTIQRTQQEDSAVYLCASSLGQAASYEQYFGPGTRLTVT.

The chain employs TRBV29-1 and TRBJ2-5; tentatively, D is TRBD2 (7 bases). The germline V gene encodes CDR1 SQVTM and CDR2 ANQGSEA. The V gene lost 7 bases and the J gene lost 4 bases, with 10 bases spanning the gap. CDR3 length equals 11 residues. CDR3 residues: CSGGGAETQYF. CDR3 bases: TGCAGCGGAGGGGGGGCAGAGACCCAGTACTTC. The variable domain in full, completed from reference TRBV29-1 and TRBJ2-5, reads SAVISQKPSRDICQRGTSLTIQCQVDSQVTMMFWYRQQPGQSLTLIATANQGSEATYESGFVIDKFPISRPNLTFSTLTVSNMSPEDSSIYLCSGGGAETQYFGPGTRLLVL.

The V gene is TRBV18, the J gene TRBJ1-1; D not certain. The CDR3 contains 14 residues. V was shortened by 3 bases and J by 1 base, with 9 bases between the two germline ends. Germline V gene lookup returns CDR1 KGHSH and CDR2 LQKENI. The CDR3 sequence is CASSPPSQNTEAFF. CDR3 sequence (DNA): TGTGCCAGCTCACCTCCGAGCCAGAACACTGAAGCTTTCTTT.

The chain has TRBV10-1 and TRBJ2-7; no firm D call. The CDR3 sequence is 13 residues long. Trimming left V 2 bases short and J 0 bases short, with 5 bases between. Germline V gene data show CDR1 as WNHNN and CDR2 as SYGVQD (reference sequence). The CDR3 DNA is TGCGCCAGCAGTGAGAGTAGCTCCTACGAGCAGTACTTC. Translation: CASSESSSYEQYF.

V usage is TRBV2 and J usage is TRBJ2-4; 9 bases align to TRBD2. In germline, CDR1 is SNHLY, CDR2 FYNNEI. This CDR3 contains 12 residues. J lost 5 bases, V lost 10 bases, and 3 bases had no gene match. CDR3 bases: TGTGCCACCCAGCGGGGGGAAAACATTCAGTACTTC. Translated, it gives CATQRGENIQYF. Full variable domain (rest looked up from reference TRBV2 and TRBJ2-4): EPEVTQTPSHQVTQMGQEVILRCVPISNHLYFYWYRQILGQKVEFLVSFYNNEISEKSEIFDDQFSVERPDGSNFTLKIRSTKLEDSAMYFCATQRGENIQYFGAGTRLSVL.

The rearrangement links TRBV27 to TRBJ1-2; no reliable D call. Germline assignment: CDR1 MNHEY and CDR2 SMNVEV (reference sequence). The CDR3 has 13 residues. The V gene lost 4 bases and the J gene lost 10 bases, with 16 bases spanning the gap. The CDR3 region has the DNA TGTGCCAGCAGTTCCGGGATCCCTCCCGCCTACACCTTC. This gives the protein CASSSGIPPAYTF.

The CDR3 region is CARGEGGPSNTEAFF. CDR3 DNA sequence: TGTGCCAGGGGGGAGGGGGGGCCTTCGAACACTGAAGCTTTCTTT. The rearrangement joins TRBV25-1 to TRBJ1-1; D is perhaps TRBD1 (6 bases). The CDR3 consists of 15 residues. With 9 bases removed from V and 1 base from J, the gap between germline ends came to 18 bases. The germline gives CDR1 MGHDK, CDR2 SYGVNS.

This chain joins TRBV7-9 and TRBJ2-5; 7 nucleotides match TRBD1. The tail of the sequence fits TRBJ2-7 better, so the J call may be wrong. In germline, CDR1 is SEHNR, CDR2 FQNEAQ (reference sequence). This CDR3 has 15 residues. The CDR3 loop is CASSLNGQVAYEQYF. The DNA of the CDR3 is TGTGCCAGCAGCTTAAACGGACAGGTTGCCTACGAGCAGTACTTC.

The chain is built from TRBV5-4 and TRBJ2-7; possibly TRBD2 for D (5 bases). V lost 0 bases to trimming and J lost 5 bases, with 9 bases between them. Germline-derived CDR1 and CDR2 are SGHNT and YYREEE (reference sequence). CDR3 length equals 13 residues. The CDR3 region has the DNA TGTGCCAGCAGCTTGGGGACCGGGGACGAGCAGTACTTC. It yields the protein CASSLGTGDEQYF.

CDR3 DNA sequence: TGTGCCAGCAGCGAAGCAGCGGGAGTGAATGAAAAACTGTTTTTT. Protein product: CASSEAAGVNEKLFF. This chain links TRBV21-1 with TRBJ1-4. TRBV21-1 is flagged as a pseudogene. This CDR3 comprises 15 residues.

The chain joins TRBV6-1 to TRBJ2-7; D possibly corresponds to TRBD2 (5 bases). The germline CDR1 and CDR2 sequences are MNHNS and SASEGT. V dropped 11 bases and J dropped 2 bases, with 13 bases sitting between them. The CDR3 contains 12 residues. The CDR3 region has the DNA TGTGCCGTCGCCCGGGAAACCTACGAGCAGTACTTC. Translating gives CAVARETYEQYF.

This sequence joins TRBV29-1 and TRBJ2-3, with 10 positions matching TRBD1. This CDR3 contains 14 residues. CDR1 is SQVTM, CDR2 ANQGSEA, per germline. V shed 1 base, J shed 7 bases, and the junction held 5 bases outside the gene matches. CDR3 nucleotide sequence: TGCAGCGTTGAAGGTGGGGACAGGGGATATACGCAGTATTTT. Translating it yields CSVEGGDRGYTQYF.

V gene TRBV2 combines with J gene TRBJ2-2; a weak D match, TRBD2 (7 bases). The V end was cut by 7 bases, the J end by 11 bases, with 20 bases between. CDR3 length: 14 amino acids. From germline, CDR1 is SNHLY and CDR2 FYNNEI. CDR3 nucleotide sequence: TGTGCCAGCAAGCAGGGGACCGGACTAGGAGAGCTGTTTTTT. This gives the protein CASKQGTGLGELFF. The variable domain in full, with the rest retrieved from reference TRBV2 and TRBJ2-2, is EPEVTQTPSHQVTQMGQEVILRCVPISNHLYFYWYRQILGQKVEFLVSFYNNEISEKSEIFDDQFSVERPDGSNFTLKIRSTKLEDSAMYFCASKQGTGLGELFFGEGSRLTVL.

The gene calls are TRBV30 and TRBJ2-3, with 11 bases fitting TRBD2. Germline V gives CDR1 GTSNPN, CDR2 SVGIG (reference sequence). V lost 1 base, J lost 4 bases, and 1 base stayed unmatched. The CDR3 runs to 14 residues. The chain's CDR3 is CAWSEGLAADTQYF. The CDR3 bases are TGTGCCTGGAGTGAGGGACTAGCGGCAGATACGCAGTATTTT.

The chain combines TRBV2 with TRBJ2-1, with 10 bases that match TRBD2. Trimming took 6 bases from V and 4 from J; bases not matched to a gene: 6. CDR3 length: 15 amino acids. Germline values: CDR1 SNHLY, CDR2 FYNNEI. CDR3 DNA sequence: TGTGCCAGCAGAGCGGGAGGGCCGCGTTACAATGAGCAGTTCTTC. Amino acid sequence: CASRAGGPRYNEQFF.

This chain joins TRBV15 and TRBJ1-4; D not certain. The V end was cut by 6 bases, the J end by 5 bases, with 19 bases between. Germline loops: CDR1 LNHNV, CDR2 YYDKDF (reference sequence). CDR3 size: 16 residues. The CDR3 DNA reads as TGTGCCACCAGGTCCTCGCCAGTTGGCCAGAATGAAAAACTGTTTTTT. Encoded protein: CATRSSPVGQNEKLFF.

CDR3 coding DNA: TGTGCCAGCAGTTTCCCCCCCAGGGATGAGCAGTTCTTC. It yields the protein CASSFPPRDEQFF. The chain recombines TRBV11-3 with TRBJ2-1; D is possibly TRBD1 (5 bases). Germline CDR1 is SGHNT and CDR2 is YENEEA. V was shortened by 6 bases and J by 8 bases, with 14 bases between the two germline ends. This CDR3 region has 13 residues.

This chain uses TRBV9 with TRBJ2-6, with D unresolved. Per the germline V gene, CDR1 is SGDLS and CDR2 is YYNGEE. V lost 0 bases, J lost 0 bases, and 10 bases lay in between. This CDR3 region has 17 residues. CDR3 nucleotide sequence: TGTGCCAGCAGCGTAGCCAGTCTTACCTCTGGGGCCAACGTCCTGACTTTC. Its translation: CASSVASLTSGANVLTF.

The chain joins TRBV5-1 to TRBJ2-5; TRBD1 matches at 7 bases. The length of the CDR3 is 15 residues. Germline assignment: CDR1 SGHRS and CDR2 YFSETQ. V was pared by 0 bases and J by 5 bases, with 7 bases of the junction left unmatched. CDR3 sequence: CASSLEGGRRETQYF. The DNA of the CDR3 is TGCGCCAGCAGCTTGGAAGGGGGCAGGAGGGAGACCCAGTACTTC.

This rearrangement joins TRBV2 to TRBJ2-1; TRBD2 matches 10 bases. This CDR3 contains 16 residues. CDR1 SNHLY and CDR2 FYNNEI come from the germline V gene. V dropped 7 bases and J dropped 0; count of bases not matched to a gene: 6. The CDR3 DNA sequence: TGTGCCAGCAAGACTAGCGGGCTACTCTCCTACAATGAGCAGTTCTTC. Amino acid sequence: CASKTSGLLSYNEQFF.

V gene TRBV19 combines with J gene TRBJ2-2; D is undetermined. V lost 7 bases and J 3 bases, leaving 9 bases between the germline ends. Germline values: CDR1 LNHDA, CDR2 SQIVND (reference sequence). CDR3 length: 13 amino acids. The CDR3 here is CASNQAYTGELFF. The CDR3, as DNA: TGTGCCAGTAACCAGGCTTACACCGGGGAGCTGTTTTTT. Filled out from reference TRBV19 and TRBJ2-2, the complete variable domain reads DGGITQSPKYLFRKEGQNVTLSCEQNLNHDAMYWYRQDPGQGLRLIYYSQIVNDFQKGDIAEGYSVSREKKESFPLTVTSAQKNPTAFYLCASNQAYTGELFFGEGSRLTVL.

The CDR3: CASTPEARSYNEQFF. The CDR3 DNA reads TGTGCCAGCACCCCCGAGGCACGCTCCTACAATGAGCAGTTCTTC. The chain uses TRBV2 and TRBJ2-1; D unresolved. This CDR3 region has 15 residues. Per germline, CDR1 SNHLY and CDR2 FYNNEI. The V gene lost 7 bases and the J gene lost 0 bases, with 13 bases spanning the gap.

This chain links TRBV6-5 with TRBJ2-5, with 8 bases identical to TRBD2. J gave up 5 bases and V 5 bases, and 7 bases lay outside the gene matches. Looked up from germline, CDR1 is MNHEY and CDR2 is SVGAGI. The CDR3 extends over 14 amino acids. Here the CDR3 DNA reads TGTGCCAGCAGTCCCCGGGAGGGTGGCGAGACCCAGTACTTC. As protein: CASSPREGGETQYF.